The rows below give T cell receptor beta chains drawn from one sample of a study of blood T cell repertoires in COVID-19. Generated by immunoSEQ multiplex PCR, the TCRdb table keeps only in-frame clones and is missing some. The sample has about 400,000 clones; about 87% are singletons. The sample comprised PBMCs or T cells enriched from blood (not recorded which). These receptors all come from a man aged 35 to 55 in a cohort exposed to, infected with or recovered from COVID-19 (not recorded which). The CDR3 runs from the conserved cysteine through the conserved F or W. A D gene is named only where the DNA matches it firmly. Only part of the rows carry a size: once, few, many, or a class if the clone is expanded.

d_gene	v_gene	abundance	j_gene	len	CDR3nt	CDR3aa
.	TRBV5-1	.	TRBJ2-2	15	TGCGCCAGCAGCTTGAAACAGCAAGTCACCGGGGAGCTGTTTTTT	CASSLKQQVTGELFF
.	TRBV4-1	.	TRBJ2-2	15	TGCGCCAGCAGCCTGCAGGGTCCGAACACCGGGGAGCTGTTTTTT	CASSLQGPNTGELFF
TRBD1	TRBV10-3	.	TRBJ1-1	16	TGTGCCATCAGTGATTGGGACAGGGGATTTGGCACTGAAGCTTTCTTT	CAISDWDRGFGTEAFF
TRBD2	TRBV9	.	TRBJ2-3	17	TGTGCCAGCAGCGTAGGGGCTAGCGGGGCGGTCACAGATACGCAGTATTTT	CASSVGASGAVTDTQYF
.	TRBV18	.	TRBJ1-1	13	TGTGCCAGTAGCTTTTTAGGAGAAGCTGAAGCTTTCTTT	CASSFLGEAEAFF
.	TRBV5-1	few	TRBJ2-1	15	TGCGCCAGCAGCTCCGACGGGAACCGCTACAATGAGCAGTTCTTC	CASSSDGNRYNEQFF
TRBD2	TRBV5-1	.	TRBJ2-7	16	TGCGCCAGCAGCTTGGGGTATAGCGGGAGTTCCTACGAGCAGTACTTC	CASSLGYSGSSYEQYF
TRBD2	TRBV10-1	.	TRBJ2-7	13	TGCGCCAGCAGAGCTAGCGGGAGCTACGAGCAGTACTTC	CASRASGSYEQYF
TRBD2	TRBV6-5	.	TRBJ2-7	14	TGTGCCAGCCGCCCTAGCGGGAGGACCTACGAGCAGTACTTC	CASRPSGRTYEQYF
.	TRBV28	.	TRBJ1-3	17	TGTGCCAGCAGTTTAACAGGGATGCGCCTCTCTGGAAACACCATATATTTT	CASSLTGMRLSGNTIYF
.	TRBV5-8	.	TRBJ2-2	15	TGTGCCAGCAGCTTGCAGGGATCGAACACCGGGGAGCTGTTTTTT	CASSLQGSNTGELFF
.	TRBV30	.	TRBJ2-7	14	TGTGCCTGGAGTGTCGGCGGGGCCGGGTACGAGCAGTACTTC	CAWSVGGAGYEQYF
TRBD1	TRBV7-6	once	TRBJ2-7	16	TGTGCCAGCAGCTCCTCTCCAGACAGGGGGAGCTACGAGCAGTACTTC	CASSSSPDRGSYEQYF
.	TRBV2	.	TRBJ2-3	12	TGTGCCAGCAGGGAGCACAGGGATACGCAGTATTTT	CASREHRDTQYF
.	TRBV3-1/TRBV3-2	.	TRBJ1-2	14	TGTGCCAGCAGCCTTATGCGGCTCCGGGAAGGCTACACCTTC	CASSLMRLREGYTF
.	TRBV7-2	.	TRBJ1-2	13	TGTGCCAGCAGCACCGACGGAGGGTATGGCTACACCTTC	CASSTDGGYGYTF
.	TRBV18	.	TRBJ1-2	13	TGTGCCAGCTCACCAAGACGGGAATATGGCTACACCTTC	CASSPRREYGYTF
.	TRBV7-9	.	TRBJ2-5	15	TGTGCCAGCAGCTTAGCACCCGGGACTCAAGAGACCCAGTACTTC	CASSLAPGTQETQYF
.	TRBV9	few	TRBJ1-3	14	TGTGCCAGCAGCTTAAGGAGCTCTGGAAACACCATATATTTT	CASSLRSSGNTIYF
TRBD1	TRBV18	.	TRBJ1-6	15	TGTGCCAGCTCACGCGACAGGGGAGGGGATTCACCCCTCCACTTT	CASSRDRGGDSPLHF
.	TRBV4-1	.	TRBJ2-7	15	TGCGCCAGCAGCCAATTATGGAGTGCTCAGGGGGAGCAGTACTTC	CASSQLWSAQGEQYF
TRBD1	TRBV4-1	.	TRBJ2-1	16	TGCGCCAGCAGCCAAGCGCAACAGGGGGCCAGGAATGAGCAGTTCTTC	CASSQAQQGARNEQFF
.	TRBV6-5	once	TRBJ2-7	12	TGTGCCAGCAGCAAGGGGGTGCGGGAGCAGTACTTC	CASSKGVREQYF
.	TRBV19	.	TRBJ1-5	14	TGTGCCAGTAGTCGGGACATAAGCAATCAGCCCCAGCATTTT	CASSRDISNQPQHF
.	TRBV18	.	TRBJ2-7	16	TGTGCCAGCTCACCACCTTCTCACCCGACTCCCTACGAGCAGTACTTC	CASSPPSHPTPYEQYF
TRBD1	TRBV5-4	once	TRBJ2-7	14	TGTGCCAGCAGCCCACAGGGGACCTCCCCCGAGCAGTACTTC	CASSPQGTSPEQYF
TRBD1	TRBV5-8	.	TRBJ1-5	19	TGTGCCAGCAGCTCCCCCGACAGGGGATCTGTTTATGGCAATCAGCCCCAGCATTTT	CASSSPDRGSVYGNQPQHF
.	TRBV24-1	once	TRBJ2-7	13	TGTGCCCCCACGGGACTGAAGCCCTACGAGCAGTACTTC	CAPTGLKPYEQYF
TRBD1	TRBV30	.	TRBJ1-2	16	TGTGCCTGGAGTCTTCCCGACAGGGGACGTCTATATGGCTACACCTTC	CAWSLPDRGRLYGYTF
.	TRBV4-1	.	TRBJ2-7	13	TGCGCCAGCAGCCCGGACATGGTCTACGAGCAGTACTTC	CASSPDMVYEQYF
.	TRBV2	.	TRBJ1-1	13	TGTGCCAGCAGTGAGTCTCCGAACACTGAAGCTTTCTTT	CASSESPNTEAFF
TRBD1	TRBV24-1	.	TRBJ2-2	16	TGTGCCACCAGTGATTGGGGACAGGGGGCGATCGGGGAGCTGTTTTTT	CATSDWGQGAIGELFF
TRBD1	TRBV6-5	few	TRBJ1-4	14	TGTGCCAGCAGTCTGACAGGGGAGAATGAAAAACTGTTTTTT	CASSLTGENEKLFF
TRBD1	TRBV18	.	TRBJ1-3	19	TGTGCCAGCTCACCTTATACCGGGACAGGGGCTTCCTCTGGAAACACCATATATTTT	CASSPYTGTGASSGNTIYF
TRBD1	TRBV3-1/TRBV3-2	.	TRBJ1-1	17	TGTGCCAGCAGCCCGACGGACAGGGGGCCCCTAAACACTGAAGCTTTCTTT	CASSPTDRGPLNTEAFF
.	TRBV9	.	TRBJ2-3	15	TGTGCCAGCAGCGTAGCCCCTAGCGAGGGGGATACGCAGTATTTT	CASSVAPSEGDTQYF
.	TRBV2	.	TRBJ1-2	14	TGTGCCAGCAGGATACCGGGGAAAACCTATGGCTACACCTTC	CASRIPGKTYGYTF
TRBD2	TRBV29-1	once	TRBJ2-3	16	TGCAGCGTTGGGAGACTAGCGGGAGTCAGCACAGATACGCAGTATTTT	CSVGRLAGVSTDTQYF
TRBD1	TRBV10-1	once	TRBJ1-5	12	TGCGCCAGCAGCAGGACAGGGCAGCCCCAGCATTTT	CASSRTGQPQHF
.	TRBV5-1	.	TRBJ2-3	16	TGCGCCAGCAGCTTCCCGGACAGATTGAGCACAGATACGCAGTATTTT	CASSFPDRLSTDTQYF
.	TRBV4-2	.	TRBJ2-1	17	TGTGCCAGCAGCCAAGAAATGAAGGCGGACTCCTACAATGAGCAGTTCTTC	CASSQEMKADSYNEQFF